A single sample gave rise to the 27 T cell receptor beta chains below, sequenced in a study of blood T cells in healthy people across ages. The authors ran a second PCR of roughly 6 to 11 cycles using a sample-barcoded 5' primer and a J-beta primer mix. TCRdb reanalysed the 5' RACE reads using MiXCR and keeps one entry per CDR3 protein. The table records about 1.6 million distinct CDR3 sequences, about 35% of them present only once. Sample: blood. The receptors derive from a woman in her thirties in good health.

A few counts support this clonotype. The rearrangement links TRBV7-3 to TRBJ2-1; 9 nucleotides align to TRBD2. Germline lookup yields CDR1 SGHTA and CDR2 FQGTGA. The trim removed 5 bases at V and 3 bases at J, leaving 5 bases unmatched. The CDR3 totals 15 residues. CDR3 residues: CASSGGGGGYNEQFF. The CDR3 region has the DNA TGTGCCAGCAGCGGTGGCGGGGGGGGCTACAATGAGCAGTTCTTC.

This clonotype was counted a few times. The chain combines TRBV6-5 with TRBJ2-1; D remains ambiguous. V gave up 6 bases and J gave up 2 bases, with 14 bases separating them. The CDR3 runs to 15 residues. CDR1 is MNHEY and CDR2 is SVGAGI in the germline V gene. For the CDR3, the DNA is TGTGCCAGCAGCCTTGTCCCTAACACCTACAATGAGCAGTTCTTC. It codes for CASSLVPNTYNEQFF.

A word on this clonotype: A much more abundant neighbour one base away suggests this may be a read error. The V and J genes are TRBV29-1 and TRBJ2-7; 7 nucleotides match TRBD2. From germline, CDR1 is SQVTM and CDR2 ANQGSEA. The CDR3 has 12 amino acids. CDR3 amino acids: CSAGTTSCEQYF. The CDR3 DNA reads TGCAGCGCAGGGACTACCTCCTGCGAGCAGTACTTC.

The chain employs TRBV7-3 and TRBJ2-1; TRBD2 aligns across 11 bases. V was pared by 4 bases and J by 0 bases, with 5 bases of the junction left unmatched. Germline lookup yields CDR1 SGHTA and CDR2 FQGTGA. The CDR3 length is 17 residues. CDR3 nucleotide sequence: TGTGCCAGCAGCTCTCCAACTAGCGGGAGCTCCTACAATGAGCAGTTCTTC. Translated, it gives CASSSPTSGSSYNEQFF. The complete variable domain, with remaining parts taken from reference TRBV7-3 and TRBJ2-1, reads GAGVSQTPSNKVTEKGKYVELRCDPISGHTALYWYRQSLGQGPEFLIYFQGTGAADDSGLPNDRFFAVRPEGSVSTLKIQRTERGDSAVYLCASSSPTSGSSYNEQFFGPGTRLTVL.

This clonotype has ten or more counts. V is TRBV24-1 and J is TRBJ1-2, with D possibly TRBD1 on 6 matching bases. Trimming left V 3 bases short and J 0 bases short, with 10 bases between. Germline loops: CDR1 KGHDR, CDR2 SFDVKD. The CDR3 has 15 amino acids. The CDR3 DNA is TGTGCCACCAGTGATGATCAGGGGACTAACTATGGCTACACCTTC. Its protein product is CATSDDQGTNYGYTF.

A few counts support this clonotype. The rearrangement uses TRBV7-9 and TRBJ2-7; the D gene is possibly TRBD1 (6 bases). The CDR3 is 17 amino acids. The germline V and J ends were trimmed by 5 bases and 3 bases, with 23 bases remaining between them. Germline CDR1 and CDR2: SEHNR and FQNEAQ (reference sequence). The CDR3 sequence: CASSRPMPQGRGYEQYF. The CDR3 DNA sequence: TGTGCCAGCAGCCGTCCTATGCCACAGGGTCGAGGCTACGAGCAGTACTTC.

Details on this clonotype: The junction departs from the called germline gene at one end, perhaps through a read error. The chain is built from TRBV24-1 and TRBJ2-1; perhaps TRBD2 as D (6 bases). The CDR3 loop spans 16 amino acids. Germline CDR1 KGHDR, CDR2 SFDVKD. In nucleotides, the CDR3 is TGTGCCGCCAGTGTGGGGGGATCTCGCTCCTACAATGAGCAGTTCTTC. Translating gives CAASVGGSRSYNEQFF.

This clonotype came up a few times. The J gene is TRBJ2-3, the V gene TRBV30; D is perhaps TRBD1 (6 bases). The CDR3 has 12 residues. V was cut by 2 bases and J by 5 bases, with 8 bases left in between. Germline assignment: CDR1 GTSNPN and CDR2 SVGIG (reference sequence). CDR3: CAWSTGLDTQYF. In DNA form, the CDR3 reads TGTGCCTGGAGTACAGGGTTAGATACGCAGTATTTT.

Worth noting for this clonotype: Its ends do not fully match the called genes, so a read error is possible. The chain employs TRBV7-3 and TRBJ1-5, with 7 bases fitting TRBD1. Germline CDR1 SGHTA, CDR2 FQGTGA. The CDR3 length is 15 residues. CDR3 residues: CVSSPHRGNNQPQHF. Written as DNA, the CDR3 is TGTGTCAGCAGCCCCCACAGGGGCAACAATCAGCCCCAGCATTTT.

This clonotype was seen ten or more times. This chain uses TRBV12-3 or TRBV12-4 with TRBJ2-1; TRBD1 aligns across 9 bases. This CDR3 is built from 16 residues. V lost 1 base, J lost 8 bases, and 9 bases stayed unmatched. CDR3 in DNA: TGTGCCAGCAGTTTAGGTACGGGGACAGGGTACGATGAGCAGTTCTTC. Its protein is CASSLGTGTGYDEQFF.

This clonotype was seen more than once but under ten times. This chain links TRBV6-1 with TRBJ2-4; TRBD2 matches 12 bases. The CDR3 has 18 residues. J gave up 2 bases and V 5 bases, and 10 bases lay outside the gene matches. Germline V gene lookup returns CDR1 MNHNS and CDR2 SASEGT. CDR3 region: CASSKLAGGDLTKNIQYF. The CDR3 DNA reads as TGTGCCAGCAGTAAACTAGCGGGAGGAGATCTAACCAAAAACATTCAGTACTTC.

This clonotype was picked up a small number of times. The rearrangement links TRBV28 to TRBJ2-1; D gene ambiguous. Per the germline V gene, CDR1 is MDHEN and CDR2 is SYDVKM. The CDR3 sequence is 12 residues long. V was cut by 6 bases and J by 8 bases, with 11 bases left in between. CDR3 nucleotides: TGTGCCAGCAGCCCAGCTATAGATGAGCAGTTCTTC. This sequence encodes CASSPAIDEQFF.

The sample holds a few counts of this clonotype. The V and J genes are TRBV7-9 and TRBJ2-5; no clear D. Judging by the DNA end, TRBJ2-7 fits better; the J call may be wrong. The CDR3 sequence is 12 residues long. CDR1 and CDR2 (germline): SEHNR, FQNEAQ (reference sequence). In nucleotides, the CDR3 is TGTGCCAGCAGCTTAAATATGGGCGAGCAGTACTTC. Protein sequence: CASSLNMGEQYF.

V and J are TRBV7-9 and TRBJ2-1; 12 bases agree with TRBD2. This CDR3 is built from 17 residues. The germline V gene has CDR1 SEHNR and CDR2 FQNEAQ (reference sequence). The V and J ends lost 1 base and 3 bases, in that order; junction bases with no gene match: 4. The CDR3 region has the DNA TGTGCCAGCAGCTTAGGGACTAGCGGGAAAGTCTACAATGAGCAGTTCTTC. It is translated as CASSLGTSGKVYNEQFF.

A single count supports this clonotype. The junction shows a germline mismatch at one end, possibly a read error. This chain connects TRBV20-1 to TRBJ2-5; TRBD2 matches at 9 bases. The CDR3 length is 16 residues. Germline V CDR1 and CDR2: DFQATT, SNEGSKA (reference sequence). The CDR3 DNA is TGCAGTGCTAGAGGACACATGGCGGGAGGGCCGGAGACCAAGTACTTC. It translates to CSARGHMAGGPETKYF.

As concerns this clonotype: The junction departs from the called germline gene at one end, perhaps through a read error. The rearrangement joins TRBV24-1 to TRBJ2-5; 7 positions match TRBD1. Near its end, the DNA agrees better with TRBJ2-7, so the J call may be wrong. The CDR3 runs 13 residues. The germline V gene encodes CDR1 KGHDR and CDR2 SFDVKD. CDR3 nucleotides: TGTGCCACCAGGGATTTACAGGGGTACGAGCAGTACTTC. This translates into CATRDLQGYEQYF.

In nucleotides, the CDR3 is TGTGCCAGCAGTTCCCTGGGCAGGAGCAATCAGCCCCAGCATTTT. It specifies CASSSLGRSNQPQHF. The J gene is TRBJ1-5, the V gene TRBV12-3 or TRBV12-4; D is undetermined. The CDR3 has 15 amino acids. Trimming cost V 4 bases and J 1 base, with 11 bases left between them.

V usage is TRBV6-5 and J usage is TRBJ2-1; D unclear. The CDR3 covers 13 residues. The V end was cut by 6 bases, the J end by 8 bases, with 14 bases between. Germline V gene data show CDR1 as MNHEY and CDR2 as SVGAGI. CDR3 in amino acids: CASRGLDLDEQFF. CDR3 DNA sequence: TGTGCCAGCAGGGGCCTGGATCTGGATGAGCAGTTCTTC.

The rearrangement uses TRBV11-2 and TRBJ2-1, with 7 nucleotides matching TRBD2. The CDR3 length is 13 residues. The ends lost 0 bases at V and 13 bases at J; junction bases unmatched: 6. Germline lookup yields CDR1 SGHAT and CDR2 FQNNGV. CDR3 in DNA: TGTGCCAGCAGCTTAGATGGGAGGGAGACCCAGTTCTTC. It yields the protein CASSLDGRETQFF.

This clonotype was seen more than once but under ten times. The chain carries TRBV25-1 and TRBJ2-3; D is unresolved. The germline gives CDR1 MGHDK, CDR2 SYGVNS. The CDR3 has 13 residues. With 6 bases removed from V and 2 bases from J, the gap between germline ends came to 9 bases. CDR3 sequence: CASSGVHTDTQYF. The CDR3 nucleotides read TGTGCCAGCAGCGGAGTGCACACAGATACGCAGTATTTT.

As for this clonotype: Relative to the germline gene, one junction end is altered; a read error may explain this. This chain links TRBV20-1 with TRBJ2-7; D unclear. This CDR3 comprises 12 residues. CDR1 is DFQATT, CDR2 SNEGSKA, per germline (reference sequence). This CDR3 is CRASMGRYEQYF. The CDR3 DNA reads TGCAGGGCTAGTATGGGCCGCTACGAGCAGTACTTC.

The rearrangement uses TRBV25-1 and TRBJ1-3; D gene unclear. V was trimmed by 1 base and J by 2 bases, leaving 0 bases between them. This CDR3 is 12 amino acids long. Looked up from germline, CDR1 is MGHDK and CDR2 is SYGVNS. The chain's CDR3 is CASSESGNTIYF. The CDR3 DNA reads TGTGCCAGCAGTGAATCTGGAAACACCATATATTTT.

Of note for this clonotype: The junction shows a germline mismatch at one end, possibly a read error. The genes are TRBV12-3 or TRBV12-4 and TRBJ2-6, with a tentative D call TRBD1 (5 bases). This CDR3 contains 17 residues. In nucleotides, the CDR3 is TGTGCCAGCAGACGAGAGGACGGAACATCTGGGGCCAGCGTCCTGACTTTC. This translates into CASRREDGTSGASVLTF.

Concerning this clonotype itself: A read error is possible here, since a much larger clone lies one base away. The chain joins TRBV7-6 to TRBJ2-1; D might be TRBD1 (5 bases). CDR3 size: 14 residues. The V and J ends lost 11 bases and 1 base respectively, with 15 bases between them. Germline V CDR1 and CDR2: SGHVS, FNYEAQ. CDR3 sequence reads: CARSRAGSYNEQFF. CDR3 coding DNA: TGTGCCCGCTCAAGGGCAGGGTCCTACAATGAGCAGTTCTTC. The complete variable domain, with remaining parts taken from reference TRBV7-6 and TRBJ2-1, reads GAGVSQSPRYKVTKRGQDVALRCDPISGHVSLYWYRQALGQGPEFLTYFNYEAQQDKSGLPNDRFSAERPEGSISTLTIQRTEQRDSAMYRCARSRAGSYNEQFFGPGTRLTVL.

DNA of the CDR3: TGCAGTGCAGCCGACGGGGGCGGGTGGAATGAGCAGTTCTTC. It yields the protein CSAADGGGWNEQFF. This chain links TRBV20-1 with TRBJ2-1; D assignment may be TRBD1 or TRBD2 (6 bases each). This CDR3 contains 14 residues. V was cut by 6 bases and J by 7 bases, with 19 bases left in between. Looked up from germline, CDR1 is DFQATT and CDR2 is SNEGSKA (reference sequence).

V is TRBV6-2 or TRBV6-3 and J is TRBJ2-6, with no clear D. There are 17 residues in the CDR3. In germline, CDR1 is MNHEY, CDR2 SVGEGT. V was cut by 5 bases and J by 2 bases, with 16 bases left in between. CDR3 protein: CASSTTIPNPGANVLTF. As DNA, the CDR3 is TGTGCCAGCAGTACGACAATACCAAATCCTGGGGCCAACGTCCTGACTTTC.

The CDR3 DNA is TGTGCCAGCAGCCTAACATATCAGAGCTCCTACAATGAGCAGTTCTTC. Its translation is CASSLTYQSSYNEQFF. The chain combines TRBV14 with TRBJ2-1, with D uncertain. The germline V gene encodes CDR1 SGHDN and CDR2 FVKESK. Deletions cut 4 bases from V and 0 bases from J, with 13 bases between. The CDR3 consists of 16 residues.